This entry lists 32 T cell receptor beta chains sequenced from one sample in a study of blood T cells in healthy people across ages. Together with a sample-barcoded 5' primer, a J-beta primer mix was included in a second PCR lasting roughly 7 to 11 cycles. TCRdb re-analysed the 5' RACE reads in MiXCR, keeping a single row per CDR3 protein. In the table there are about 1,800,000 distinct CDR3 sequences, 28% of which are singletons. The material sequenced was blood. All receptors come from a woman in her twenties or thirties in good health.

This rearrangement joins TRBV30 to TRBJ2-3, with 7 bases identical to TRBD1. This CDR3 contains 13 residues. The V segment lost 8 bases and the J segment 0 bases; nucleotides outside the gene matches: 5. CDR1 is GTSNPN and CDR2 is SVGIG in the germline V gene (reference sequence). The CDR3 region has the DNA TGTGCCCGGGGACAGTCGAGCACAGATACGCAGTATTTT. Amino acids: CARGQSSTDTQYF.

This sequence joins TRBV20-1 and TRBJ2-7, with TRBD2 identical over 11 bases. Germline assignment: CDR1 DFQATT and CDR2 SNEGSKA (reference sequence). The CDR3 is made up of 14 amino acids. CDR3 loop: CSTSTSGSVYEQYF. DNA of the CDR3: TGCAGCACTAGTACTAGCGGGAGTGTTTACGAGCAGTACTTC.

This clonotype occurred a few times. The rearrangement joins TRBV7-2 to TRBJ2-3; 7 positions match TRBD2. V dropped 6 bases and J dropped 6; count of bases not matched to a gene: 9. Germline V gives CDR1 SGHTA, CDR2 FQGNSA. The CDR3 is 14 residues long. CDR3 loop: CASRHPRGEDTQYF. DNA of the CDR3: TGTGCCAGCAGACATCCCCGGGGGGAGGATACGCAGTATTTT.

The J gene is TRBJ2-3, the V gene TRBV14; 7 nucleotides line up with TRBD1. Germline V gives CDR1 SGHDN, CDR2 FVKESK. The CDR3 is 15 amino acids. With 5 bases clipped from V and 0 bases from J, the junction kept 5 bases outside the gene matches. CDR3 DNA: TGTGCCAGCAGCAAAAGACAGGGAAGCACAGATACGCAGTATTTT. This codes for CASSKRQGSTDTQYF.

This clonotype was counted many times. The chain has TRBV6-5 and TRBJ1-2; no reliable D call. CDR1 MNHEY and CDR2 SVGAGI come from the germline V gene. The CDR3 runs to 13 residues. The V end lost 6 bases, the J end lost 1 base, and 9 bases lay between the germline ends. CDR3 protein: CASSPRSNYGYTF. CDR3 sequence (DNA): TGTGCCAGCAGCCCAAGGAGTAACTATGGCTACACCTTC.

At least ten counts were recorded for this clonotype. This chain links TRBV24-1 with TRBJ2-5; 7 bases line up with TRBD1. Germline trimming cut 4 bases from V and 7 bases from J; bases unmatched to any gene: 8. This CDR3 spans 14 amino acids. CDR1 and CDR2 (germline): KGHDR, SFDVKD. This CDR3 is CATSDPAGGPTQYF. The CDR3, as DNA: TGTGCCACCAGTGACCCCGCAGGGGGTCCGACCCAGTACTTC.

In its sample, this clonotype was seen many times. V usage is TRBV20-1 and J usage is TRBJ2-5; unclear D gene. The V and J ends lost 5 bases and 1 base respectively, with 17 bases between them. The V gene's germline CDR1 is DFQATT and CDR2 SNEGSKA (reference sequence). This CDR3 region has 15 residues. CDR3 coding DNA: TGCAGTGCTTCCGCCGATTTAGATTCCCAAGAGACCCAGTACTTC. Its protein product is CSASADLDSQETQYF.

The chain carries TRBV12-3 or TRBV12-4 and TRBJ2-6; 8 bases align to TRBD1. The CDR3 loop spans 18 amino acids. The ends lost 4 bases at V and 1 base at J; junction bases unmatched: 9. Written as DNA, the CDR3 is TGTGCCAGCAGTTACGCGACAGGGGCCCCTTCTGGGGCCAACGTCCTGACTTTC. This encodes CASSYATGAPSGANVLTF.

The V and J genes are TRBV20-1 and TRBJ2-7; TRBD2 aligns across 8 bases. Per the germline V gene, CDR1 is DFQATT and CDR2 is SNEGSKA (reference sequence). This CDR3 is 11 amino acids long. V lost 6 bases to trimming and J lost 4 bases; unmatched junction nucleotides: 2. In DNA, the CDR3 is TGCAGTGCCGGGGGGGAATACGAGCAGTACTTC. It translates to CSAGGEYEQYF.

Many counts were recorded for this clonotype. The V gene is TRBV12-3 or TRBV12-4, the J gene TRBJ2-7; possible D gene TRBD1, 6 bases. CDR3 length equals 13 residues. V was trimmed by 9 bases and J by 6 bases, leaving 18 bases between them. In nucleotides, the CDR3 is TGTGCCAGTTCCAGGGGACCCTCTGGCGAGCAGTACTTC. Amino acids: CASSRGPSGEQYF.

This rearrangement joins TRBV29-1 to TRBJ2-3, with 16 bases fitting TRBD2. The V and J ends lost 7 bases and 0 bases, in that order; junction bases with no gene match: 13. Germline assignment: CDR1 SQVTM and CDR2 ANQGSEA. This CDR3 has 19 residues. In DNA form, the CDR3 reads TGCAGCGCTCTCCACCAGGGACTAGCGGGAGGGCCGAGCACAGATACGCAGTATTTT. Translated, it gives CSALHQGLAGGPSTDTQYF.

This clonotype was counted ten times or more. The chain carries TRBV7-2 and TRBJ2-1; TRBD2 agrees at 13 bases. In germline, CDR1 is SGHTA, CDR2 FQGNSA. With 5 bases clipped from V and 7 bases from J, the junction kept 5 bases outside the gene matches. There are 15 residues in the CDR3. The CDR3 nucleotides read TGTGCCAGCAGCCTCACTAGCGGGAGGGGAAATGAGCAGTTCTTC. It encodes CASSLTSGRGNEQFF. The whole variable domain, filled in from reference TRBV7-2 and TRBJ2-1, reads GAGVSQSPSNKVTEKGKDVELRCDPISGHTALYWYRQSLGQGLEFLIYFQGNSAPDKSGLPSDRFSAERTGGSVSTLTIQRTQQEDSAVYLCASSLTSGRGNEQFFGPGTRLTVL.

The table lists this clonotype with a few counts. The CDR3 DNA reads as TGTGCCAGCAGCCCCGGGATAGCTGGTGAGCAGTTCTTC. It yields the protein CASSPGIAGEQFF. The gene calls are TRBV11-2 and TRBJ2-1; D is perhaps TRBD2 (5 bases). The CDR3 is 13 residues long. Germline V gene data show CDR1 as SGHAT and CDR2 as FQNNGV. Trimming took 5 bases from V and 9 from J, leaving 14 bases between them.

This clonotype was picked up many times. The chain combines TRBV7-2 with TRBJ2-1, with D possibly TRBD1 on 5 matching bases. CDR1 SGHTA and CDR2 FQGNSA come from the germline V gene. Deletions cut 1 base from V and 4 bases from J, with 17 bases between. This CDR3 contains 17 residues. This chain's CDR3 is CASSLESGLGAYNEQFF. CDR3 in DNA: TGTGCCAGCAGCTTAGAGAGTGGTCTAGGGGCATACAATGAGCAGTTCTTC.

This clonotype was observed a handful of times. V is TRBV12-3 or TRBV12-4 and J is TRBJ2-3, with D tentatively TRBD2 (5 bases). Trimming stripped 4 bases from V and 2 bases from J, with 16 bases between. The CDR3 totals 16 residues. The CDR3 loop reads CASSSPWGEDTDTQYF. The CDR3 nucleotides are TGTGCCAGCAGTTCTCCCTGGGGAGAGGACACAGATACGCAGTATTTT.

This clonotype was observed a few times. V is TRBV12-3 or TRBV12-4 and J is TRBJ2-2; D remains ambiguous. V was shortened by 6 bases and J by 6 bases, with 8 bases between the two germline ends. CDR3 length equals 12 residues. This CDR3 reads CASSTLPGELFF. CDR3 sequence (DNA): TGTGCCAGCAGCACTCTCCCCGGGGAGCTGTTTTTT.

V usage is TRBV4-3 and J usage is TRBJ1-4; TRBD1 aligns across 8 bases. Germline-derived CDR1 and CDR2 are LGHNA and YSLEER. Unmatched junction bases numbered 8, after V lost 0 bases and J lost 8 bases. The CDR3 sequence is 16 residues long. The CDR3 coding sequence is TGCGCCAGCAGCCAAGATCAGGGGGCTGCCTTCGAAAAACTGTTTTTT. This codes for CASSQDQGAAFEKLFF.

J is TRBJ2-1 and V is TRBV15, with 10 positions matching TRBD2. This CDR3 has 15 residues. Germline-derived CDR1 and CDR2 are LNHNV and YYDKDF (reference sequence). V lost 1 base and J lost 9; bases outside the gene matches: 6. CDR3 in DNA: TGTGCCACCAGCAGAGGACTAGCGGGCGGGGTTGAGCAGTTCTTC. Amino acids: CATSRGLAGGVEQFF. The full variable domain, in which reference TRBV15 and TRBJ2-1 provide the parts outside the CDR3, is DAMVIQNPRYQVTQFGKPVTLSCSQTLNHNVMYWYQQKSSQAPKLLFHYYDKDFNNEADTPDNFQSRRPNTSFCFLDIRSPGLGDTAMYLCATSRGLAGGVEQFFGPGTRLTVL.

The V and J genes are TRBV18 and TRBJ2-4; D not certain. The DNA end lines up better with TRBJ2-7; the J call may be wrong. Looked up from germline, CDR1 is KGHSH and CDR2 is LQKENI. This CDR3 spans 14 amino acids. CDR3 nucleotides: TGTGCCAGCTCACCAAACGCCAATACCTACGAGCAGTACTTC. Translation gives CASSPNANTYEQYF.

This chain joins TRBV6-1 and TRBJ1-5, with D perhaps matching TRBD1 (6 bases). The germline gives CDR1 MNHNS, CDR2 SASEGT. The CDR3 is 18 residues long. V was cut by 6 bases and J by 3 bases, with 24 bases left in between. In DNA form, the CDR3 reads TGTGCCAGCAGGGGGGACCCGGGCAGGGGAGGACTCAATCAGCCCCAGCATTTT. The encoded protein is CASRGDPGRGGLNQPQHF.

This clonotype was counted a few times. This rearrangement joins TRBV20-1 to TRBJ2-1, with 9 positions matching TRBD2. V lost 6 bases to trimming and J lost 0 bases; unmatched junction nucleotides: 9. Germline V gene lookup returns CDR1 DFQATT and CDR2 SNEGSKA (reference sequence). The CDR3 totals 16 residues. CDR3 protein: CSACPSGTSSYNEQFF. CDR3 bases: TGCAGTGCCTGCCCTAGCGGGACGAGCTCCTACAATGAGCAGTTCTTC.

This clonotype appeared many times. The chain joins TRBV7-9 to TRBJ2-7; the D is unclear. From germline, CDR1 is SEHNR and CDR2 FQNEAQ (reference sequence). V was pared by 4 bases and J by 6 bases, with 16 bases between. This CDR3 is 14 amino acids long. CDR3 protein: CASSSLKDKGEQYF. As DNA, the CDR3 is TGTGCCAGCAGCTCCCTCAAAGATAAGGGCGAGCAGTACTTC.

In this sample, this clonotype turned up a few times. The rearrangement links TRBV4-3 to TRBJ1-2; 8 positions agree with TRBD1. Germline lookup yields CDR1 LGHNA and CDR2 YSLEER. The CDR3 has 13 amino acids. The V and J ends lost 3 bases and 8 bases, in that order; junction bases with no gene match: 5. The DNA for the CDR3 is TGCGCCAGCAGCCAGACAGGGGAACGAGGCTACACCTTC. Translating gives CASSQTGERGYTF.

This clonotype was counted a few times. V and J are TRBV6-5 and TRBJ2-7; 7 bases match TRBD1. Germline loops: CDR1 MNHEY, CDR2 SVGAGI. The CDR3 runs 15 residues. Germline trimming cut 2 bases from V and 0 bases from J; bases unmatched to any gene: 4. CDR3 nucleotides: TGTGCCAGCAGTTACAGGACAGGAAGCTCCTACGAGCAGTACTTC. It codes for CASSYRTGSSYEQYF.

This clonotype was counted ten times or more. This rearrangement joins TRBV6-5 to TRBJ1-2, with D unclear. Germline V gene sequence: CDR1 MNHEY, CDR2 SVGAGI. The CDR3 loop spans 15 amino acids. Trimming took 2 bases from V and 7 from J, leaving 17 bases between them. The CDR3 spells CASSYNRGAAFGYTF. The CDR3 DNA reads TGTGCCAGCAGTTACAATCGGGGTGCGGCTTTTGGCTACACCTTC.

This clonotype was counted once. This chain connects TRBV9 to TRBJ2-5, with 9 bases matching TRBD2. The CDR3 totals 14 residues. Germline CDR1 reads SGDLS; CDR2 reads YYNGEE. The ends lost 5 bases at V and 5 bases at J; junction bases unmatched: 7. The DNA for the CDR3 is TGTGCCAGCAGTGTGAGCGGGGGGTTTGAGACCCAGTACTTC. Amino acids: CASSVSGGFETQYF.

This clonotype was picked up a small number of times. The chain combines TRBV3-1 with TRBJ2-7; D might be TRBD1 (6 bases). CDR1 is LGHDT and CDR2 is YNNKEL in the germline V gene (reference sequence). V was pared by 3 bases and J by 2 bases, with 23 bases between. The CDR3 has 18 amino acids. CDR3 in amino acids: CASSQHRDNNPRAYEQYF. CDR3 bases: TGTGCCAGCAGCCAGCACCGGGACAACAATCCTAGGGCCTACGAGCAGTACTTC.

This clonotype was seen only a few times. The chain employs TRBV6-6 and TRBJ1-2; D is unresolved. There are 13 residues in the CDR3. The germline V and J ends were trimmed by 2 bases and 5 bases, with 9 bases remaining between them. Germline V gene sequence: CDR1 MNHNY, CDR2 SVGAGI (reference sequence). The CDR3 here is CASSYGSGYGYTF. The CDR3 coding sequence is TGTGCCAGCAGTTACGGCAGCGGGTATGGCTACACCTTC.

V usage is TRBV5-1 and J usage is TRBJ2-3, with a weak D call TRBD1 (6 bases). V lost 4 bases and J lost 2, with 14 bases in between. The CDR3 covers 15 residues. Germline V gene data show CDR1 as SGHRS and CDR2 as YFSETQ. The DNA of the CDR3 is TGCGCCAGCAGCCTACAAACAGGGTTCACAGATACGCAGTATTTT. Translating it yields CASSLQTGFTDTQYF.

The chain recombines TRBV7-2 with TRBJ2-1; the D is unclear. CDR1 and CDR2 from the germline V gene are SGHTA and FQGNSA. The CDR3 spans 16 residues. V was pared by 3 bases and J by 4 bases, with 16 bases between. This CDR3 is CASSLEGRVGYNEQFF. As DNA, the CDR3 is TGTGCCAGCAGCTTGGAAGGAAGGGTAGGGTACAATGAGCAGTTCTTC.

This chain uses TRBV4-1 with TRBJ1-3; TRBD1 might be the D (6 bases). The CDR3 contains 16 residues. V lost 3 bases and J lost 3, with 15 bases in between. From germline, CDR1 is MGHRA and CDR2 YSYEKL. The CDR3: CASSHNYRDRGNTIYF. The CDR3 region has the DNA TGCGCCAGCAGCCACAATTACAGGGATCGTGGAAACACCATATATTTT.

This clonotype was seen ten or more times. This chain joins TRBV7-9 and TRBJ2-5; 11 bases align to TRBD2. This CDR3 has 13 amino acids. Losses at the gene ends were 10 bases for V and 1 base for J; bases not matched to a gene: 2. Germline V gene sequence: CDR1 SEHNR, CDR2 FQNEAQ (reference sequence). The CDR3 DNA reads as TGTGCCACCGGACTAGCGGGCCAAGAGACCCAGTACTTC. Its translation is CATGLAGQETQYF.